The table lists the clone carrying this T cell receptor (beta chain) with many counts. The sample originates from a study of T cells after yellow fever vaccination. This CDR3 contains 13 residues. The germline gives CDR1 ENHRY, CDR2 SYGVKD. V dropped 2 bases and J dropped 0 bases, with 3 bases sitting between them. TCRdb re-analysed the 5' RACE reads in MiXCR, keeping a single row per CDR3 protein. The sample yields about 210,000 distinct CDR3 sequences, about 3% seen once. The sample consisted of CD4+ T cells sorted from PBMCs, taken 10 days after the yellow fever booster vaccination. This TCR derives from a man younger than 35 who received the YFV17D yellow fever vaccine. This chain links TRBV10-3 with TRBJ2-3; no clear D. The DNA of the CDR3 is TGTGCCATCAGTGAGCACAGCACAGATACGCAGTATTTT. Translation: CAISEHSTDTQYF.